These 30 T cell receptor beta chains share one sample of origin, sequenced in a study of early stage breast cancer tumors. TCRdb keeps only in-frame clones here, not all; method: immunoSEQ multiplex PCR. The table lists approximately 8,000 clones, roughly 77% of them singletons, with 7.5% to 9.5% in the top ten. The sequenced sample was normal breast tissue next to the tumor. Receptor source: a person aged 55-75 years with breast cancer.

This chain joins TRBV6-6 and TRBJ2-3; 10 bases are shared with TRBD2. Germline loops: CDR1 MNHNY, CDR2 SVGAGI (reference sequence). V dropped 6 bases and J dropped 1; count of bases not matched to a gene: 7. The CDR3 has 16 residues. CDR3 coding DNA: TGTGCCAGCAGCTTACTAGCGGGAAGGGGCACAGATACGCAGTATTTT. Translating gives CASSLLAGRGTDTQYF.

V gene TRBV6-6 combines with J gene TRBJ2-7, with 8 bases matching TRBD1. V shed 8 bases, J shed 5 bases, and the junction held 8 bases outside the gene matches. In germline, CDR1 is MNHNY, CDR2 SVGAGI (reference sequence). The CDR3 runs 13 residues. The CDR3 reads CASVWAGGDEQYF. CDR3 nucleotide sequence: TGTGCCAGCGTCTGGGCAGGGGGCGACGAGCAGTACTTC.

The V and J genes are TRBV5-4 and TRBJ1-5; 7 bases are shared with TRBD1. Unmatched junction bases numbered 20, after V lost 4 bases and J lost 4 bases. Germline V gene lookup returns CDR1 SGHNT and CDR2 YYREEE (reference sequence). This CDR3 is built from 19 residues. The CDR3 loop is CASSQGWDSPDIRNQPQHF. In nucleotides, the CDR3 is TGTGCCAGCAGCCAGGGGTGGGACAGCCCGGATATTAGGAATCAGCCCCAGCATTTT.

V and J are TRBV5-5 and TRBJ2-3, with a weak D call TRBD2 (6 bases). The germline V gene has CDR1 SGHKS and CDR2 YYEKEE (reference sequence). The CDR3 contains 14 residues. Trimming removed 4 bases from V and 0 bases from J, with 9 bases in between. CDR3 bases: TGTGCCAGCAGCCACAGCGGGAGCACAGATACGCAGTATTTT. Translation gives CASSHSGSTDTQYF.

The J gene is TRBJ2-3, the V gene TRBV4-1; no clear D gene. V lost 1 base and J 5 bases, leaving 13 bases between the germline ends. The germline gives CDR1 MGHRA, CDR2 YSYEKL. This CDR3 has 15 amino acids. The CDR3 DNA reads TGCGCCAGCAGCCAAGCGTGGAGAAGCCGAGATACGCAGTATTTT. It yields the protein CASSQAWRSRDTQYF.

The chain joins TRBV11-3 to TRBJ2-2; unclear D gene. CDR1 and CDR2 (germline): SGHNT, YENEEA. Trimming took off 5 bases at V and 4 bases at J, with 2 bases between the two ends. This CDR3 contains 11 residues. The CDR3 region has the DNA TGTGCCAGCAGCGCCACCGGGGAGCTGTTTTTT. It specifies CASSATGELFF.

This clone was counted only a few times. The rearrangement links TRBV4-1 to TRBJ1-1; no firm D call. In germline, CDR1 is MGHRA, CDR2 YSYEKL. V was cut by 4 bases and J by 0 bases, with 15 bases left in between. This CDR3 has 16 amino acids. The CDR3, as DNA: TGCGCCAGCAGCCTCCGGCCTAGGGCCATGAACACTGAAGCTTTCTTT. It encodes CASSLRPRAMNTEAFF.

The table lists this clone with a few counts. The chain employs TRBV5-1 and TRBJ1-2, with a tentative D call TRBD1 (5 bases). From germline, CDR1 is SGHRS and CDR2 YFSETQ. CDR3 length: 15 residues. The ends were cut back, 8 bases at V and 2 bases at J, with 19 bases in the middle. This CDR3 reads CARTSRTLPNYGYTF. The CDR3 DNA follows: TGCGCCAGAACGAGTCGGACATTACCGAACTATGGCTACACCTTC.

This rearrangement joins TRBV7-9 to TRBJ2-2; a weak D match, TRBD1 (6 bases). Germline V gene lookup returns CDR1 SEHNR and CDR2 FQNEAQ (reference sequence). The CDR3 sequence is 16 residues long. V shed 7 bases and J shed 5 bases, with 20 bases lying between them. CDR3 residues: CASTLREQGRTGELFF. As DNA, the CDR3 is TGTGCCAGCACCCTTAGGGAACAGGGAAGAACCGGGGAGCTGTTTTTT.

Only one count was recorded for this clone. CDR3 DNA: TGTGCCAGCAGCCTGGGGGCGGCCTCCTACAATGAGCAGTTCTTC. This gives the protein CASSLGAASYNEQFF. The V gene is TRBV7-8, the J gene TRBJ2-1; perhaps TRBD1 as D (6 bases). The CDR3 consists of 15 residues. V was cut by 5 bases and J by 0 bases, with 11 bases left in between. Germline CDR1 and CDR2: SGHVS and FQNEAQ.

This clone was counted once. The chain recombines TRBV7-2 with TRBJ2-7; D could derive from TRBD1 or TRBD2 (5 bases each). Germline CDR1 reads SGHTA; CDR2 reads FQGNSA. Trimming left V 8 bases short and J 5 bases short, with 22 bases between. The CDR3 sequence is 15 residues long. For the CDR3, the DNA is TGTGCCAGCCAAAACGCGGCAGGGACGAGGCACGAGCAGTACTTC. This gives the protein CASQNAAGTRHEQYF.

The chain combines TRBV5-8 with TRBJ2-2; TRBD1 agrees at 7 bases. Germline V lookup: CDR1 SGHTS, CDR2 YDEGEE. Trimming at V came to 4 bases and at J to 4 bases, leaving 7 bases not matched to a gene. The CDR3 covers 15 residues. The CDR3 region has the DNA TGTGCCAGCAGCATCGGACAGGTGGGCACCGGGGAGCTGTTTTTT. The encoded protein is CASSIGQVGTGELFF.

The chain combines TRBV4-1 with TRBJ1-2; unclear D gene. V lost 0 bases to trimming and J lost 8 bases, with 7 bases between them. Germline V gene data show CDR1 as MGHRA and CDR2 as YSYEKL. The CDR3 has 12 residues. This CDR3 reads CASSQEERGYTF. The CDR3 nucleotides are TGCGCCAGCAGCCAAGAGGAAAGAGGCTACACCTTC.

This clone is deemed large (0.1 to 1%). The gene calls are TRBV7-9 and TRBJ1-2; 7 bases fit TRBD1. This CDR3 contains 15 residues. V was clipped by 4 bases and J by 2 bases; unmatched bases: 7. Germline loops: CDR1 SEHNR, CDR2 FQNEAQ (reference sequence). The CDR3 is CASSSRDSKNYGYTF. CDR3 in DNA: TGTGCCAGCAGCTCTCGGGACAGCAAAAACTATGGCTACACCTTC.

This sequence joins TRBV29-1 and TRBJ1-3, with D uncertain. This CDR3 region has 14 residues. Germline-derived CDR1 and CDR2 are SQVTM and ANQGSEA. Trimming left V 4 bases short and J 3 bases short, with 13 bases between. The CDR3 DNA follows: TGCAGCGTTGCCAAAAGGGAGGTTGGAAACACCATATATTTT. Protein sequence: CSVAKREVGNTIYF.

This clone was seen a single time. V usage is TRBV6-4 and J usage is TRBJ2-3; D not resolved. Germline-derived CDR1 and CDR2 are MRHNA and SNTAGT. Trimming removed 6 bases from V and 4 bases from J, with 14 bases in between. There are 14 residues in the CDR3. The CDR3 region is CASSAGLDSDTQYF. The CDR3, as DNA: TGTGCCAGCAGCGCCGGGCTCGACTCAGATACGCAGTATTTT.

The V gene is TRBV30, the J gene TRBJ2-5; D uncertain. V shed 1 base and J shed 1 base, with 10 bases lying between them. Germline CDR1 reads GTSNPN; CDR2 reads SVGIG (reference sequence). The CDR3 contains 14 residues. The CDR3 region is CAWSGFTPQETQYF. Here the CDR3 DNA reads TGTGCCTGGAGTGGTTTTACCCCCCAAGAGACCCAGTACTTC. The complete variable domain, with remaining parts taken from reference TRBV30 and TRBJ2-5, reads SQTIHQWPATLVQPVGSPLSLECTVEGTSNPNLYWYRQAAGRGLQLLFYSVGIGQISSEVPQNLSASRPQDRQFILSSKKLLLSDSGFYLCAWSGFTPQETQYFGPGTRLLVL.

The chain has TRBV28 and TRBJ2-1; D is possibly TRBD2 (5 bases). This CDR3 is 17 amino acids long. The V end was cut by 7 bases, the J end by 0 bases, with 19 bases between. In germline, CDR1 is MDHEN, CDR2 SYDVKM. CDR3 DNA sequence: TGTGCCAGCACTTCCCCTAGGCGGGCGGACTCCTACAATGAGCAGTTCTTC. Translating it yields CASTSPRRADSYNEQFF.

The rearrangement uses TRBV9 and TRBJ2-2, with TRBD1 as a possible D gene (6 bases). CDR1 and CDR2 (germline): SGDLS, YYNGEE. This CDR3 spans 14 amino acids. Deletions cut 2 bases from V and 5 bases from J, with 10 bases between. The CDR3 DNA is TGTGCCAGCAGCGTCACAGGGAGAACCGGGGAGCTGTTTTTT. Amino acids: CASSVTGRTGELFF.

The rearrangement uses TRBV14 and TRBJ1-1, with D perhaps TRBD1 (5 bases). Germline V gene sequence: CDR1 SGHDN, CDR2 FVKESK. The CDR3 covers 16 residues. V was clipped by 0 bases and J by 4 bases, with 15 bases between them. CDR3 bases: TGTGCCAGCAGCCAAGACGTGGGGGTTGTAGGCACTGAAGCTTTCTTT. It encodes CASSQDVGVVGTEAFF.

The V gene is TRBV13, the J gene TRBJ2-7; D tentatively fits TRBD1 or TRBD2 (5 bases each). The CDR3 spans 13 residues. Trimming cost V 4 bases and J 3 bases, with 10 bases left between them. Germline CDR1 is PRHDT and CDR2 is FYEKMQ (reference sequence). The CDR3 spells CASSSRDGYEQYF. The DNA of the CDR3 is TGTGCCAGCAGCTCCCGGGACGGCTACGAGCAGTACTTC.

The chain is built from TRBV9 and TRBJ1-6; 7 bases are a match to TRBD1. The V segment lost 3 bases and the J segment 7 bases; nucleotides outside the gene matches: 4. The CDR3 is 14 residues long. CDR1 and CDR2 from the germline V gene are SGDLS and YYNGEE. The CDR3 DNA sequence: TGTGCCAGCAGCGCCACAGGGGTAAATTCACCCCTCCACTTT. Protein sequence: CASSATGVNSPLHF.

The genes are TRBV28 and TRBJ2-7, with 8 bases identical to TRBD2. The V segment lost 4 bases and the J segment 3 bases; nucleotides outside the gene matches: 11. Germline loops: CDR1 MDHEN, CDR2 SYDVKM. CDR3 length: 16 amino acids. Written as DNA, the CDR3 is TGTGCCAGCAGTTCCCCCCTTGGGGCGGGAGGCTACGAGCAGTACTTC. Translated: CASSSPLGAGGYEQYF.

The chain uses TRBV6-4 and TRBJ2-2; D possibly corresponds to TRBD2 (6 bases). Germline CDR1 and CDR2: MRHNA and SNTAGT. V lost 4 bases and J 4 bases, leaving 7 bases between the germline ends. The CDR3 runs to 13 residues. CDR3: CASSVGSTGELFF. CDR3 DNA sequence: TGTGCCAGCAGTGTCGGGAGCACCGGGGAGCTGTTTTTT.

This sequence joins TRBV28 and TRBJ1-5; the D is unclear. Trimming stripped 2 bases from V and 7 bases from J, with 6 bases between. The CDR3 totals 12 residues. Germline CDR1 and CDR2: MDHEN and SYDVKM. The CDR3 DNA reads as TGTGCCAGCAGTTTAGGGCGACAGCCCCAGCATTTT. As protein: CASSLGRQPQHF.

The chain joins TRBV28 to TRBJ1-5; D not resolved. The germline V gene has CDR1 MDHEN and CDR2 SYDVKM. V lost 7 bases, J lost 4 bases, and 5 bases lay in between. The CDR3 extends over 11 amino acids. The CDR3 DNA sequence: TGTGCCAGCACTTCGAATCAGCCCCAGCATTTT. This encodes CASTSNQPQHF.

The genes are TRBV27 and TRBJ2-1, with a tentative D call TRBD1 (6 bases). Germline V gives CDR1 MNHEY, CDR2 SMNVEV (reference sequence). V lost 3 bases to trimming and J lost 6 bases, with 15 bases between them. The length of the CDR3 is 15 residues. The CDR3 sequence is CASSFSMDSSNEQFF. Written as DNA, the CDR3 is TGTGCCAGCAGTTTTTCAATGGACAGTTCCAATGAGCAGTTCTTC.

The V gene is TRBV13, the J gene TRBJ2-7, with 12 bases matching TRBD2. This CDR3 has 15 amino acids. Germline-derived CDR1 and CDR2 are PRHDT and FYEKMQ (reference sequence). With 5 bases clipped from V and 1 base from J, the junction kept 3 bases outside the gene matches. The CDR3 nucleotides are TGTGCCAGCAGCAGAGGGACTAGCGGGTCCTACGAGCAGTACTTC. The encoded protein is CASSRGTSGSYEQYF.

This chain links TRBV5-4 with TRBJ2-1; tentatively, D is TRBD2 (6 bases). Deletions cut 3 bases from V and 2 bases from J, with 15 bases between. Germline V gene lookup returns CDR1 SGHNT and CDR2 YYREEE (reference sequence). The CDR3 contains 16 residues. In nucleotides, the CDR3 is TGTGCCAGCAGCTCTAACCGCGGGGCCGCCTACAATGAGCAGTTCTTC. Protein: CASSSNRGAAYNEQFF. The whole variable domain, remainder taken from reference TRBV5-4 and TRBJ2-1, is ETGVTQSPTHLIKTRGQQVTLRCSSQSGHNTVSWYQQALGQGPQFIFQYYREEENGRGNFPPRFSGLQFPNYSSELNVNALELDDSALYLCASSSNRGAAYNEQFFGPGTRLTVL.

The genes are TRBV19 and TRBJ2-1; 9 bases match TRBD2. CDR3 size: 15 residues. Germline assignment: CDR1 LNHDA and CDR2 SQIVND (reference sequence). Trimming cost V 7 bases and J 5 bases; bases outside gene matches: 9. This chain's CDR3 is CASKGLAGWNNEQFF. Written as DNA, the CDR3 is TGTGCCAGTAAGGGGCTAGCGGGATGGAACAATGAGCAGTTCTTC. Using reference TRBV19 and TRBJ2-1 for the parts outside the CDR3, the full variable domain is DGGITQSPKYLFRKEGQNVTLSCEQNLNHDAMYWYRQDPGQGLRLIYYSQIVNDFQKGDIAEGYSVSREKKESFPLTVTSAQKNPTAFYLCASKGLAGWNNEQFFGPGTRLTVL.